The rows below give T cell receptor beta chains drawn from one sample of a study of blood T cell repertoires in COVID-19. This table comes from immunoSEQ multiplex PCR, and its TCRdb copy is limited to in-frame clones, with some not included. The sample shows 80,000 to 130,000 clones, 65% to 90% of them seen only once. Sequenced sample: PBMCs or T cells enriched from blood (not recorded which). These receptors were taken from a woman in her forties or fifties who had recovered from COVID-19. The CDR3 runs from the conserved cysteine through the conserved F or W. A D gene is named only where the DNA matches it firmly. Size values are once, few and many counts, or a class for expanded clones, and some rows have none.

-	TRBJ1-2	-	TRBV7-8	CASSLGRQNYGYTF	TGTGCCAGCAGCTTAGGTAGACAGAACTATGGCTACACCTTC
-	TRBJ1-1	-	TRBV5-4	CASSRPGKENTEAFF	TGTGCCAGCAGCCGTCCGGGGAAGGAGAACACTGAAGCTTTCTTT
TRBD1	TRBJ1-5	-	TRBV19	CASSMKGASNQPQHF	TGTGCCAGTAGTATGAAGGGGGCTAGCAATCAGCCCCAGCATTTT
-	TRBJ1-1	-	TRBV7-9	CASTPGTTSMNTEAFF	TGTGCCAGCACCCCTGGGACAACGAGCATGAACACTGAAGCTTTCTTT
TRBD1	TRBJ2-1	-	TRBV4-2	CASSQDLVRGPTMGQFF	TGTGCCAGCAGCCAAGATTTAGTTAGGGGGCCCACCATGGGGCAGTTCTTC
TRBD1	TRBJ1-6	few	TRBV5-1	CASSRTGGNSPLHF	TGCGCCAGCAGCCGGACAGGGGGAAATTCACCCCTCCACTTT
-	TRBJ1-4	-	TRBV20-1	CSASLSEKLFF	TGCAGTGCTAGTTTGTCGGAAAAACTGTTTTTT
TRBD2	TRBJ2-1	-	TRBV15	CATSRDQTSKFF	TGTGCCACCAGCAGAGATCAGACTAGCAAGTTCTTC
TRBD1	TRBJ1-6	-	TRBV19	CASTQTGITYNSPLHF	TGTGCCAGTACCCAGACAGGGATCACCTATAATTCACCCCTCCACTTT
TRBD2	TRBJ2-1	few	TRBV5-6	CASSPGLAGGYRFSEQFF	TGTGCCAGCAGCCCGGGACTAGCGGGAGGGTACCGGTTTAGTGAGCAGTTCTTC
-	TRBJ1-6	once	TRBV6-5	CASSTQGNNSPLHF	TGTGCCAGCAGTACCCAGGGAAATAATTCACCCCTCCACTTT
TRBD1	TRBJ2-5	-	TRBV2	CASSELGQDQETQYF	TGTGCCAGCAGTGAATTGGGACAGGACCAAGAGACCCAGTACTTC
TRBD1	TRBJ2-1	-	TRBV7-3	CASSLQTGAAYNEQFF	TGTGCCAGCAGCTTACAGACAGGGGCGGCCTACAATGAGCAGTTCTTC
TRBD1	TRBJ2-1	-	TRBV6-5	CASTTGQGGEQFF	TGTGCCAGCACAACGGGACAGGGGGGTGAGCAGTTCTTC
-	TRBJ2-2	-	TRBV7-9	CASSPYGGPGELFF	TGTGCCAGCAGCCCATATGGAGGGCCCGGGGAGCTGTTTTTT
TRBD1	TRBJ2-7	-	TRBV14	CASSQTGDFTYEQYF	TGTGCCAGCAGTCAGACAGGGGACTTTACCTACGAGCAGTACTTC
TRBD2	TRBJ2-5	-	TRBV29-1	CSVEDRLAGEETQYF	TGCAGCGTTGAAGATAGGTTAGCGGGAGAAGAGACCCAGTACTTC
-	TRBJ2-4	once	TRBV19	CASSIDSLTKNIQYF	TGTGCCAGTAGTATAGATAGTCTTACCAAAAACATTCAGTACTTC
-	TRBJ2-7	-	TRBV30	CAWSALRGGRSSYEQYF	TGTGCCTGGAGTGCGCTGAGGGGAGGACGAAGCTCCTACGAGCAGTACTTC
-	TRBJ1-3	-	TRBV28	CASSLGGAGNTIYF	TGTGCCAGCAGTTTGGGGGGGGCTGGAAACACCATATATTTT
-	TRBJ1-4	-	TRBV6-5	CASIRGDSEVKLFF	TGTGCCAGCATACGGGGGGACTCCGAAGTGAAACTGTTTTTT
-	TRBJ2-7	-	TRBV5-1	CASSLGGRGKYEQYF	TGCGCCAGCAGCTTGGGTGGCAGGGGCAAGTACGAGCAGTACTTC
-	TRBJ1-5	-	TRBV7-8	CASSGKGQRNQPQHF	TGTGCCAGCAGCGGGAAAGGACAGCGCAATCAGCCCCAGCATTTT
-	TRBJ1-1	-	TRBV12-3/TRBV12-4	CASRDGTPAAAFF	TGTGCCAGCAGGGATGGGACACCCGCAGCAGCTTTCTTT
-	TRBJ1-1	few	TRBV3-1/TRBV3-2	CASSQLTGSRAFF	TGTGCCAGCAGCCAATTAACAGGATCGAGAGCTTTCTTT
TRBD1	TRBJ2-1	-	TRBV28	CASSSHRGLNEQFF	TGTGCCAGCAGTTCGCACAGGGGGCTTAATGAGCAGTTCTTC
TRBD1	TRBJ2-2	-	TRBV6-5	CASSSGDRENTGELFF	TGTGCCAGCAGTTCTGGGGACAGGGAGAACACCGGGGAGCTGTTTTTT
TRBD1	TRBJ2-2	few	TRBV3-1/TRBV3-2	CASSLRDRDTGELFF	TGTGCCAGCAGCCTCCGGGACAGGGACACCGGGGAGCTGTTTTTT
TRBD2	TRBJ2-3	-	TRBV19	CASSILAGTGADTQYF	TGTGCCAGTAGTATACTAGCGGGCACTGGTGCAGATACGCAGTATTTT
TRBD1	TRBJ1-2	once	TRBV28	CASSLTDRGGYTF	TGTGCCAGCAGTTTAACCGACAGGGGAGGCTACACCTTC
TRBD1	TRBJ2-7	few	TRBV7-8	CASSLALTGGQGYEQYF	TGTGCCAGCAGCTTAGCCCTCACAGGGGGACAGGGCTACGAGCAGTACTTC
-	TRBJ2-1	-	TRBV9	CASSAQTSSSYNEQFF	TGTGCCAGCAGCGCACAGACGTCAAGCTCCTACAATGAGCAGTTCTTC
TRBD1	TRBJ1-3	-	TRBV9	CASSARTGRGNTIYF	TGTGCCAGCAGCGCCCGGACAGGGAGAGGAAACACCATATATTTT
-	TRBJ2-7	many	TRBV11-2	CASSSLLGSPNSYEQYF	TGTGCCAGCAGCTCTCTCCTCGGGAGTCCCAACTCCTACGAGCAGTACTTC
-	TRBJ2-1	few	TRBV30	CALGPQFF	TGTGCCTTGGGCCCTCAGTTCTTC
TRBD1	TRBJ2-7	-	TRBV7-9	CASSLTGTAYEQYF	TGTGCCAGCAGCCTCACCGGGACAGCCTACGAGCAGTACTTC
TRBD2	TRBJ2-7	-	TRBV19	CASSIGTSDPSWNEQYF	TGTGCCAGTAGTATCGGGACTAGCGACCCATCTTGGAACGAGCAGTACTTC
TRBD1	TRBJ1-2	-	TRBV9	CASSVQTGGHYGYTF	TGTGCCAGCAGCGTACAGACAGGGGGCCACTATGGCTACACCTTC
-	TRBJ2-3	-	TRBV18	CASSPLTGQDTQYF	TGTGCCAGCTCACCTCTAACGGGACAAGATACGCAGTATTTT
-	TRBJ1-4	-	TRBV4-1	CASSQGPVATNEKLFF	TGCGCCAGCAGCCAAGGCCCAGTGGCAACTAATGAAAAACTGTTTTTT
TRBD1	TRBJ2-7	-	TRBV30	CAWSGDRGFYEQYF	TGTGCCTGGAGTGGGGACAGGGGGTTCTACGAGCAGTACTTC
-	TRBJ2-3	-	TRBV24-1	CATSSPQGTVDTQYF	TGTGCCACCAGCTCCCCTCAGGGTACGGTAGATACGCAGTATTTT
TRBD2	TRBJ2-2	few	TRBV28	CASSLPSGGTGELFF	TGTGCCAGCAGTTTACCTAGCGGGGGCACCGGGGAGCTGTTTTTT
-	TRBJ1-3	-	TRBV30	CAWNRLDSGNTIYF	TGTGCCTGGAACCGACTTGATTCTGGAAACACCATATATTTT
-	TRBJ1-1	-	TRBV20-1	CSSYKNAEAFF	TGCAGTTCGTACAAGAACGCTGAAGCTTTCTTT
TRBD1	TRBJ2-2	-	TRBV18	CASSPGQGLTGELFF	TGTGCCAGCTCACCGGGACAGGGGCTGACCGGGGAGCTGTTTTTT
-	TRBJ1-2	-	TRBV30	CAWRTGLLSYGYTF	TGTGCCTGGAGAACGGGGTTACTGAGCTATGGCTACACCTTC
-	TRBJ1-1	-	TRBV24-1	CATPRATEAFF	TGTGCCACCCCGAGGGCCACTGAAGCTTTCTTT